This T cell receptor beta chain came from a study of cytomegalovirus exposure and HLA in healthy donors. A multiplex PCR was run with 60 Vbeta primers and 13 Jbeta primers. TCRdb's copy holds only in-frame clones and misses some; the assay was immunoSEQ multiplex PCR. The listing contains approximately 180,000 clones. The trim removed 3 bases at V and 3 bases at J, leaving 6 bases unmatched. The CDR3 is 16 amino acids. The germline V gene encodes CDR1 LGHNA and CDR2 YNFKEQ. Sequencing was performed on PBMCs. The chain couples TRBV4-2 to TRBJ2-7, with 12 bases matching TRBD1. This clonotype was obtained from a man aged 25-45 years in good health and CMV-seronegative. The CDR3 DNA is TGTGCCAGCAGCCAGGAGGGACAGGGGGCCCGCTACGAGCAGTACTTC. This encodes CASSQEGQGARYEQYF.